The present T cell receptor beta chain was sequenced within a study of blood T cell repertoires in COVID-19. Across about two dozen US areas, participants ranged in age from 18 to 89 years. Germline V gene sequence: CDR1 SQVTM, CDR2 ANQGSEA. The CDR3 is 16 residues long. Trimming shortened V by 5 bases and J by 0 bases, and 17 bases separated the two germline ends. Methods used by the authors: Counts of nucleated cells, estimated from reference gene primer amplification, were obtained. Profiling relied on immunoSEQ multiplex PCR, and the TCRdb table lists in-frame clones only, not all of them. The D gene and trimming were derived from the DNA, and the V and J assignments and clone size from that table. The sample includes about 200,000 clones, roughly 86% of them seen just once.

The specimen was PBMCs or T cells enriched from blood (not recorded which). The V gene is TRBV29-1, the J gene TRBJ2-1, with TRBD2 as a possible D gene (7 bases). This sequence originates from a middle-aged man with acute COVID-19. The CDR3 loop reads CSVPGASGLSYNEQFF. CDR3 DNA: TGCAGCGTTCCAGGGGCTAGCGGACTCTCCTACAATGAGCAGTTCTTC.